What follows are 5 T cell receptor beta chains derived from one specimen sequenced in a study of pediatric ulcerative colitis. One to two pinch biopsies were taken from the rectum during colonoscopy. Data came from immunoSEQ multiplex PCR; TCRdb stores just in-frame clones and leaves some out. The repertoire consists of about 25,000 clones, with 55% to 85% occurring once and the leading ten covering roughly 7.8%. Sequencing was performed on gut tissue. Source of these receptors: a boy between 10 and 17 years old with severe ulcerative colitis.

The chain is built from TRBV7-2 and TRBJ1-5; the D gene is possibly TRBD1 (6 bases). Germline V CDR1 and CDR2: SGHTA, FQGNSA. With 1 base removed from V and 3 bases from J, the gap between germline ends came to 10 bases. The CDR3 contains 15 residues. In nucleotides, the CDR3 is TGTGCCAGCAGCTTAGAGGGACAACACAATCAGCCCCAGCATTTT. It codes for CASSLEGQHNQPQHF.

This chain links TRBV10-2 with TRBJ1-4; no reliable D call. Germline CDR1 is WSHSY and CDR2 is SAAADI. This CDR3 is built from 14 residues. V was trimmed by 8 bases and J by 7 bases, leaving 17 bases between them. CDR3: CASGGRAPPEKLFF. The CDR3 coding sequence is TGCGCCAGCGGCGGGCGGGCGCCTCCTGAAAAACTGTTTTTT.

This clone occurred a few times. The chain links TRBV29-1 to TRBJ1-1; a possible D gene is TRBD1 (5 bases). Germline V gene sequence: CDR1 SQVTM, CDR2 ANQGSEA. The CDR3 sequence is 14 residues long. Trimming took off 3 bases at V and 3 bases at J, with 14 bases between the two ends. CDR3 in amino acids: CSVDSAGWDTEAFF. In DNA form, the CDR3 reads TGCAGCGTTGATTCGGCAGGGTGGGACACTGAAGCTTTCTTT.

The V gene is TRBV5-4, the J gene TRBJ2-7; 9 bases map to TRBD2. The V gene's germline CDR1 is SGHNT and CDR2 YYREEE (reference sequence). With V trimmed by 0 bases and J by 3 bases, 4 bases remained unmatched. CDR3 length: 15 amino acids. CDR3 DNA: TGTGCCAGCAGCTTGGAAGCGGGAGGTTACTACGAGCAGTACTTC. It specifies CASSLEAGGYYEQYF.

The V and J genes are TRBV30 and TRBJ1-5; D is possibly TRBD1 (5 bases). V lost 4 bases, J lost 2 bases, and 12 bases lay in between. Germline CDR1 reads GTSNPN; CDR2 reads SVGIG (reference sequence). This CDR3 has 14 amino acids. Here the CDR3 reads CAWNPGLGNQPQHF. CDR3 nucleotide sequence: TGTGCCTGGAATCCAGGGTTGGGCAATCAGCCCCAGCATTTT. The full variable domain, with the rest looked up from reference TRBV30 and TRBJ1-5, is SQTIHQWPATLVQPVGSPLSLECTVEGTSNPNLYWYRQAAGRGLQLLFYSVGIGQISSEVPQNLSASRPQDRQFILSSKKLLLSDSGFYLCAWNPGLGNQPQHFGDGTRLSIL.